Below are 28 T cell receptor beta chains sequenced from a single sample in a study of T cells in Graves' hyperthyroidism and ophthalmopathy. Regions amplified from RNA transcripts were the TCR beta CDR3 regions. HTBI primers drove first-round RT-PCR of the TCR CDR3. TCRdb used MiXCR to reprocess the multiplex PCR reads, holding one entry per CDR3 protein. The sample yields 300,000 to 400,000 distinct CDR3 sequences, about 14% seen once. Material for sequencing was blood. These receptors were taken from a woman between 55 and 75 years old with Graves' hyperthyroidism.

There are many counts of this clonotype. V and J are TRBV7-2 and TRBJ2-7, with TRBD2 matching 7 bases. This CDR3 is built from 14 residues. Trimming removed 1 base from V and 2 bases from J; junction bases left unmatched: 2. Looked up from germline, CDR1 is SGHTA and CDR2 is FQGNSA. In DNA, the CDR3 is TGTGCCAGCAGCTTAGGGGGGGGGACCTACGAGCAGTACTTC. Encoded protein: CASSLGGGTYEQYF.

This clonotype was seen at least ten times. J is TRBJ2-3 and V is TRBV7-8, with TRBD2 as a possible D gene (6 bases). The CDR3 is 17 residues long. V was clipped by 5 bases and J by 4 bases, with 22 bases between them. CDR1 is SGHVS and CDR2 is FQNEAQ in the germline V gene. The CDR3: CASSLRRDFRKSDTQYF. CDR3 DNA: TGTGCCAGCAGCCTTAGGAGGGACTTCCGCAAGTCAGATACGCAGTATTTT.

This clonotype has a count of ten or more. The rearrangement uses TRBV4-1 and TRBJ2-1; TRBD2 matches at 12 bases. Losses at the gene ends were 2 bases for V and 6 bases for J; bases not matched to a gene: 2. The CDR3 extends over 15 amino acids. The germline gives CDR1 MGHRA, CDR2 YSYEKL. The CDR3 sequence is CASSQRLAGVNEQFF. CDR3 DNA: TGCGCCAGCAGCCAAAGACTAGCGGGAGTCAATGAGCAGTTCTTC.

The genes are TRBV15 and TRBJ2-1; TRBD2 aligns across 10 bases. V lost 3 bases and J lost 6; bases outside the gene matches: 26. This CDR3 comprises 22 residues. Germline CDR1 and CDR2: LNHNV and YYDKDF (reference sequence). CDR3 region: CATSSPHEFRDQTSGPSNEQFF. In DNA, the CDR3 is TGTGCCACCAGCAGCCCTCACGAATTCAGGGATCAGACTAGCGGGCCCTCCAATGAGCAGTTCTTC.

This clonotype was found a few times. The chain joins TRBV4-1 to TRBJ2-7; tentative D call: TRBD1 (5 bases). CDR1 MGHRA and CDR2 YSYEKL come from the germline V gene. This CDR3 has 16 amino acids. Trimming shortened V by 0 bases and J by 2 bases, and 14 bases separated the two germline ends. CDR3 in amino acids: CASSQDGAVGTYEQYF. CDR3 nucleotides: TGCGCCAGCAGCCAAGATGGGGCAGTGGGGACCTACGAGCAGTACTTC.

The table lists this clonotype with many counts. The rearrangement uses TRBV3-1 and TRBJ1-2; D may be TRBD1 (6 bases). The CDR3 covers 14 residues. CDR1 is LGHDT and CDR2 is YNNKEL in the germline V gene (reference sequence). Trimming cost V 0 bases and J 8 bases, with 13 bases left between them. The CDR3 spells CASSQDRGRGGYTF. CDR3 coding DNA: TGTGCCAGCAGCCAAGATCGAGGTAGGGGGGGCTACACCTTC.

This clonotype was seen ten or more times. The rearrangement uses TRBV7-9 and TRBJ1-4; no definite D call. Looked up from germline, CDR1 is SEHNR and CDR2 is FQNEAQ (reference sequence). This CDR3 has 15 amino acids. V lost 5 bases and J 2 bases, leaving 12 bases between the germline ends. The CDR3 here is CASSARRGTNEKLFF. The DNA of the CDR3 is TGTGCCAGCAGCGCACGGCGAGGGACTAATGAAAAACTGTTTTTT.

This clonotype was counted only a few times. The V gene is TRBV18, the J gene TRBJ2-7; TRBD1 matches at 12 bases. Trimming at V came to 3 bases and at J to 3 bases, leaving 6 bases not matched to a gene. The CDR3 contains 16 residues. The germline V gene encodes CDR1 KGHSH and CDR2 LQKENI. CDR3 DNA sequence: TGTGCCAGCTCACCTCCGGGACAGGGGGCCGGCTACGAGCAGTACTTC. It yields the protein CASSPPGQGAGYEQYF.

This clonotype was counted many times. The genes are TRBV11-3 and TRBJ2-7, with 9 bases matching TRBD1. The V and J ends lost 0 bases and 1 base, in that order; junction bases with no gene match: 7. The CDR3 is 17 amino acids. Germline loops: CDR1 SGHNT, CDR2 YENEEA. The CDR3 DNA sequence: TGTGCCAGCAGCTTAGATGACCGGGACAGGGCATCCTACGAGCAGTACTTC. Translation gives CASSLDDRDRASYEQYF. Full variable domain (outside the CDR3, taken from reference TRBV11-3 and TRBJ2-7): EAGVVQSPRYKIIEKKQPVAFWCNPISGHNTLYWYLQNLGQGPELLIRYENEEAVDDSQLPKDRFSAERLKGVDSTLKIQPAELGDSAVYLCASSLDDRDRASYEQYFGPGTRLTVT.

In its sample, this clonotype was seen many times. The J gene is TRBJ2-1, the V gene TRBV3-1; D uncertain. The CDR3 contains 13 residues. Germline CDR1 is LGHDT and CDR2 is YNNKEL (reference sequence). V shed 6 bases and J shed 10 bases, with 16 bases lying between them. In DNA form, the CDR3 reads TGTGCCAGCAGTCCAATACCCCAGACCGAGCAGTTCTTC. Translating gives CASSPIPQTEQFF.

Many counts were recorded for this clonotype. The chain is built from TRBV20-1 and TRBJ2-7; TRBD2 aligns across 12 bases. The CDR3 covers 13 residues. Trimming cost V 5 bases and J 3 bases; bases outside gene matches: 2. From germline, CDR1 is DFQATT and CDR2 SNEGSKA (reference sequence). CDR3 bases: TGCAGTGCTCAACTAGCGGGAGGCTACGAGCAGTACTTC. This codes for CSAQLAGGYEQYF.

This clonotype was detected only a few times. V is TRBV7-6 and J is TRBJ1-5, with D uncertain. Trimming took off 3 bases at V and 6 bases at J, with 18 bases between the two ends. Looked up from germline, CDR1 is SGHVS and CDR2 is FNYEAQ. The CDR3 extends over 16 amino acids. CDR3 loop: CASSLAMCFSFQPQHF. CDR3 sequence (DNA): TGTGCCAGCAGCTTGGCTATGTGTTTTTCTTTTCAGCCCCAGCATTTT.

This clonotype was seen more than once but under ten times. This rearrangement joins TRBV30 to TRBJ2-7, with a possible D match to TRBD1 (7 bases). Germline lookup yields CDR1 GTSNPN and CDR2 SVGIG (reference sequence). The CDR3 extends over 13 amino acids. V lost 4 bases to trimming and J lost 6 bases, with 16 bases between them. Here the CDR3 DNA reads TGTGCCTGGACAGGGGGAGGTGGTCTCGAGCAGTACTTC. It encodes CAWTGGGGLEQYF.

A note on this clonotype: A much larger clone is a single base away; this may be a read error. The rearrangement uses TRBV3-1 and TRBJ1-5; D remains unclear. This CDR3 region has 16 residues. V was shortened by 4 bases and J by 0 bases, with 13 bases between the two germline ends. The germline V gene encodes CDR1 LGHDT and CDR2 YNNKEL (reference sequence). CDR3 in amino acids: CASSPTAGGSNQPQHF. DNA for the CDR3: TGTGCCAGCAGCCCGACCGCAGGCGGTAGCAATCAGCCCCAGCATTTT.

This clonotype showed up many times. The chain links TRBV11-3 to TRBJ1-2; tentatively, D is TRBD1 (5 bases). V was clipped by 6 bases and J by 4 bases, with 9 bases between them. Looked up from germline, CDR1 is SGHNT and CDR2 is YENEEA. The CDR3 spans 12 residues. The CDR3 DNA is TGTGCCAGCAGTAGGGGAACCTATGGCTACACCTTC. Translating it yields CASSRGTYGYTF.

This clonotype was counted many times. This chain joins TRBV12-3 or TRBV12-4 and TRBJ1-5, with D perhaps matching TRBD1 (6 bases). V was clipped by 8 bases and J by 7 bases, with 18 bases between them. The CDR3 is 14 amino acids. CDR3 DNA sequence: TGTGCCAGCCTAAGGGGAGGGGGACTCCAGCCCCAGCATTTT. Its translation: CASLRGGGLQPQHF.

The table lists this clonotype with many counts. The chain is built from TRBV5-1 and TRBJ2-4; 9 bases align to TRBD1. The CDR3 sequence is 16 residues long. The germline CDR1 and CDR2 sequences are SGHRS and YFSETQ. Germline trimming cut 4 bases from V and 0 bases from J; bases unmatched to any gene: 5. The DNA of the CDR3 is TGCGCCAGCAGCCCGGGACAGGGATTAGCCAAAAACATTCAGTACTTC. Its protein product is CASSPGQGLAKNIQYF.

This rearrangement joins TRBV9 to TRBJ2-3; D call uncertain. The CDR3 totals 14 residues. Trimming took 1 base from V and 0 from J, leaving 6 bases between them. CDR1 and CDR2 from the germline V gene are SGDLS and YYNGEE. The CDR3 DNA reads TGTGCCAGCAGCGTACAGCAGAGCACAGATACGCAGTATTTT. This gives the protein CASSVQQSTDTQYF.

The sample holds many counts of this clonotype. The chain recombines TRBV6-2 or TRBV6-3 with TRBJ1-5; no firm D call. Germline V gene sequence: CDR1 MNHEY, CDR2 SVGEGT. The CDR3 covers 14 residues. The ends were cut back, 0 bases at V and 2 bases at J, with 5 bases in the middle. The CDR3 region is CASSYSQGNQPQHF. CDR3 sequence (DNA): TGTGCCAGCAGTTACTCCCAGGGCAATCAGCCCCAGCATTTT.

To note about this clonotype: This may come from a read error, since a much larger clone is one base off. The chain uses TRBV30 and TRBJ2-1, with D possibly TRBD1 on 5 matching bases. Germline V gene sequence: CDR1 GTSNPN, CDR2 SVGIG (reference sequence). There are 12 residues in the CDR3. Here the CDR3 reads CTWSQGWSEQFF. The CDR3, as DNA: TGTACCTGGAGCCAGGGTTGGAGTGAGCAGTTCTTC.

V gene TRBV9 combines with J gene TRBJ2-5; 8 nucleotides align to TRBD1. This CDR3 region has 15 residues. The V gene end was trimmed by 0 bases and the J gene end by 7 bases; junction bases not matched to a gene: 8. CDR1 SGDLS and CDR2 YYNGEE come from the germline V gene. CDR3 sequence (DNA): TGTGCCAGCAGCGTAGGGTCTCAGGGGGCTGGGACCCAGTACTTC. Protein product: CASSVGSQGAGTQYF.

This clonotype was picked up many times. The CDR3 sequence is CASSYSGLLVYEQYF. CDR3 coding DNA: TGTGCCAGCAGTTACTCGGGACTATTGGTCTACGAGCAGTACTTC. This sequence joins TRBV6-5 and TRBJ2-7, with 7 bases that match TRBD2. Trimming removed 0 bases from V and 3 bases from J; junction bases left unmatched: 5. CDR1 is MNHEY, CDR2 SVGAGI, per germline. CDR3 size: 15 residues.

At least ten counts were recorded for this clonotype. The CDR3 nucleotides read TGTGCCAGCAGCTTGTTTGGACAGAAATACGAGCAGTACTTC. As protein: CASSLFGQKYEQYF. This chain uses TRBV13 with TRBJ2-7; a weak D match, TRBD1 (6 bases). Trimming cost V 3 bases and J 4 bases, with 13 bases left between them. The length of the CDR3 is 14 residues. The germline CDR1 and CDR2 sequences are PRHDT and FYEKMQ (reference sequence).

This clonotype was recorded many times. V is TRBV5-8 and J is TRBJ1-1, with D possibly TRBD1 on 5 matching bases. Trimming shortened V by 1 base and J by 9 bases, and 10 bases separated the two germline ends. The CDR3 is 12 residues long. Germline V gene lookup returns CDR1 SGHTS and CDR2 YDEGEE. The CDR3 DNA reads TGTGCCAGCAGCTTGAGGGGCCCGAAAGCTTTCTTT. This sequence encodes CASSLRGPKAFF.

This clonotype showed up many times. The chain joins TRBV2 to TRBJ2-1; D tentatively fits TRBD1 or TRBD2 (5 bases each). V lost 11 bases and J 2 bases, leaving 16 bases between the germline ends. Germline V CDR1 and CDR2: SNHLY, FYNNEI. CDR3 length equals 14 residues. DNA of the CDR3: TGTGCCTACGGTGGGGGAGAGGCCTACAATGAGCAGTTCTTC. Protein sequence: CAYGGGEAYNEQFF.

This clonotype was seen a few times. J is TRBJ2-2 and V is TRBV3-1; no firm D call. Germline V gene lookup returns CDR1 LGHDT and CDR2 YNNKEL (reference sequence). V was clipped by 1 base and J by 4 bases, with 10 bases between them. The CDR3 length is 15 residues. CDR3 region: CASSQGWRATGELFF. CDR3 coding DNA: TGTGCCAGCAGCCAAGGATGGCGTGCCACCGGGGAGCTGTTTTTT. Together with reference TRBV3-1 and TRBJ2-2, the CDR3 gives the full variable domain: DTAVSQTPKYLVTQMGNDKSIKCEQNLGHDTMYWYKQDSKKFLKIMFSYNNKELIINETVPNRFSPKSPDKAHLNLHINSLELGDSAVYFCASSQGWRATGELFFGEGSRLTVL.

The chain recombines TRBV20-1 with TRBJ2-2; 10 bases match TRBD2. The CDR3 is 15 amino acids. The germline V gene encodes CDR1 DFQATT and CDR2 SNEGSKA (reference sequence). V lost 4 bases and J lost 5; bases outside the gene matches: 7. In nucleotides, the CDR3 is TGCAGTGCTACCCCCCTAGCGGGAGTGACCGGGGAGCTGTTTTTT. It encodes CSATPLAGVTGELFF.

The sample holds many counts of this clonotype. The chain is built from TRBV13 and TRBJ2-2; D perhaps matches TRBD1 (6 bases). V gave up 3 bases and J gave up 9 bases, with 14 bases separating them. The CDR3 has 14 residues. Germline loops: CDR1 PRHDT, CDR2 FYEKMQ (reference sequence). The CDR3 spells CASSFDQGNRELFF. Here the CDR3 DNA reads TGTGCCAGCAGCTTCGACCAGGGGAATCGGGAGCTGTTTTTT.